This T cell receptor beta chain was retrieved from a study of blood T cell repertoires in COVID-19. Only in-frame clones appear in the TCRdb table, and some are missing; sequencing was by immunoSEQ multiplex PCR. The table records about 220,000 clones, approximately 83% of them present only once. This clone was recorded only once. The CDR3 spans 14 residues. The V gene end was trimmed by 3 bases and the J gene end by 8 bases; junction bases not matched to a gene: 6. Germline V gene sequence: CDR1 KGHSH, CDR2 LQKENI. The chain recombines TRBV18 with TRBJ2-1, with TRBD1 matching over 8 bases. Sequenced material: PBMCs or T cells enriched from blood (not recorded which). This receptor was identified in a woman aged 60-75 years who had recovered from COVID-19. The CDR3, as DNA: TGTGCCAGCTCACCCTCGACAGGGGAAGATGAGCAGTTCTTC. This sequence encodes CASSPSTGEDEQFF.